The sequence of this T cell receptor (beta chain) was determined in a study of cytomegalovirus exposure and HLA in healthy donors. Study outcomes and limitations: Reportedly, TCR beta sequences accurately predicted HLA-A and HLA-B alleles in most subjects. A later analysis showed HLA-associated TCR beta chains outstripping equally common others in clonal expansion.

To note about this clone: The antigen remains undetermined.

This CDR3 contains 15 residues. Trimming at V came to 4 bases and at J to 0 bases, leaving 3 bases not matched to a gene. Germline CDR1 is MDHEN and CDR2 is SYDVKM. Primers: 60 Vbeta forward and 13 Jbeta reverse. TCRdb keeps only in-frame clones here, not all; method: immunoSEQ multiplex PCR. Of about 130,000 clones listed, around 74% are singletons. The chain links TRBV28 to TRBJ2-3, with 8 bases matching TRBD1. The sequence derives from a male donor in good health and CMV-seronegative. Sequences were obtained from PBMCs. Here the CDR3 reads CASSSGQGSTDTQYF. The CDR3 DNA sequence: TGTGCCAGCAGTTCAGGACAGGGAAGCACAGATACGCAGTATTTT.